The clone carrying this T cell receptor beta chain has only a few counts. CDR1 and CDR2 from the germline V gene are SGHTA and FQGNSA. Trimming cost V 5 bases and J 5 bases, with 12 bases left between them. The CDR3 loop spans 13 amino acids. The data derive from a study of T-cell memory formation after mild COVID-19. TCRdb re-analysed the 5' RACE reads in MiXCR, keeping a single row per CDR3 protein. This repertoire shows about 140,000 distinct CDR3 sequences, roughly 6.2% found once; its top ten account for about 2.1%. The sequenced sample consisted of PBMCs or a T cell subset sorted from them (not recorded which). This clonotype was sampled from an adult woman who had mild COVID-19 (a few samples of this study predate the infection). Cell type and time point are not known. This chain connects TRBV7-2 to TRBJ2-5; D gene uncertain. CDR3 in amino acids: CASSRWTWETQYF. Here the CDR3 DNA reads TGTGCCAGCAGCCGGTGGACGTGGGAGACCCAGTACTTC.